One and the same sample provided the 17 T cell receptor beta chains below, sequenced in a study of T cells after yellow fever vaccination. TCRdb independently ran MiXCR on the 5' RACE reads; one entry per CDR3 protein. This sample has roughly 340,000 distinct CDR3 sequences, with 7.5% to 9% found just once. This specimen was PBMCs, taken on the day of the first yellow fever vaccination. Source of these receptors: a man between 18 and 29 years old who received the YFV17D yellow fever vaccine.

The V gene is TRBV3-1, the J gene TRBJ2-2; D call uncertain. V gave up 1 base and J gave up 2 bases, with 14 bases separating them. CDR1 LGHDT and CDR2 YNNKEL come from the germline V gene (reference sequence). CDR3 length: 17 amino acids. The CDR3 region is CASSQALGRVNTGELFF. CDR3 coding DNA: TGTGCCAGCAGCCAAGCCCTAGGTCGGGTAAACACCGGGGAGCTGTTTTTT.

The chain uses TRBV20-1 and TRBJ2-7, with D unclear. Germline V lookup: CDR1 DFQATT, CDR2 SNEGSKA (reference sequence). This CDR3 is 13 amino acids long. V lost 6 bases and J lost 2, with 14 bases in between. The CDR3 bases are TGCAGTGCGACCCCATTTAGAGCCTACGAGCAGTACTTC. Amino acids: CSATPFRAYEQYF.

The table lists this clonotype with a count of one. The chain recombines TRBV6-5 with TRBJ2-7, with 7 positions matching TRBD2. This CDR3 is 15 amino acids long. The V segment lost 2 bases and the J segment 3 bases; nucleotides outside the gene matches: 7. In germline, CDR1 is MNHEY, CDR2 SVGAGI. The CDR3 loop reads CASSYGGGGYYEQYF. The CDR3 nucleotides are TGTGCCAGCAGTTACGGGGGGGGAGGGTACTACGAGCAGTACTTC.

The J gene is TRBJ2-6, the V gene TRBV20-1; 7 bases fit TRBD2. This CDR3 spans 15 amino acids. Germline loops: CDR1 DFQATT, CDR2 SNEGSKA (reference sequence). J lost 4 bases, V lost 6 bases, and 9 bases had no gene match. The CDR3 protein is CSAARGGPGANVLTF. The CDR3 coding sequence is TGCAGTGCCGCACGGGGAGGGCCCGGGGCCAACGTCCTGACTTTC.

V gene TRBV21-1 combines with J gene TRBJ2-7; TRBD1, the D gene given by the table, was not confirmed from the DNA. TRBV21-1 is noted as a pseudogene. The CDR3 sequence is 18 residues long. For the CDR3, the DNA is TGTGCCAGCAGCAAATACCCCAGGGCTAAACTACTATCTGACGAGCAGTACTTC. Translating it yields CASSKYPRAKLLSDEQYF.

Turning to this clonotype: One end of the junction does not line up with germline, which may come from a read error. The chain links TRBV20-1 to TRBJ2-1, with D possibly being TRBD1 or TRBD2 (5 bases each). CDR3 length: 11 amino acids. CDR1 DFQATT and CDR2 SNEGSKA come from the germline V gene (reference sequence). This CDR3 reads CSARGDNEQFF. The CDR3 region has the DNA TGCAGTGCAAGAGGGGACAATGAGCAGTTCTTC.

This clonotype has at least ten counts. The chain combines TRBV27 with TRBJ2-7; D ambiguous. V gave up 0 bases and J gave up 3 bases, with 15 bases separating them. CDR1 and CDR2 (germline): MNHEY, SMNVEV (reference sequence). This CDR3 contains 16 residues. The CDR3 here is CASSLSPAQSLYEQYF. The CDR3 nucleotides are TGTGCCAGCAGTTTATCGCCGGCACAATCCCTCTACGAGCAGTACTTC.

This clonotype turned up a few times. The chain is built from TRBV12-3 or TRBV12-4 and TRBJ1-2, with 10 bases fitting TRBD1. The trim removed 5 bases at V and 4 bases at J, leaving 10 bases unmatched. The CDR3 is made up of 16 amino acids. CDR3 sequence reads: CASSLRLGQGGYGYTF. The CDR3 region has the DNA TGTGCCAGCAGTCTCAGACTTGGACAGGGGGGCTATGGCTACACCTTC.

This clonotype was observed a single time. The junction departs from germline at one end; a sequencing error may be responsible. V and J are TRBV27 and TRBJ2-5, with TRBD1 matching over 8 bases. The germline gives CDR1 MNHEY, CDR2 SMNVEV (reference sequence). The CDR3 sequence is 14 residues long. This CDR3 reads CASSLGPTGGSETF. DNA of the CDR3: TGTGCCAGCAGTTTAGGCCCAACAGGGGGGAGTGAAACATTC.

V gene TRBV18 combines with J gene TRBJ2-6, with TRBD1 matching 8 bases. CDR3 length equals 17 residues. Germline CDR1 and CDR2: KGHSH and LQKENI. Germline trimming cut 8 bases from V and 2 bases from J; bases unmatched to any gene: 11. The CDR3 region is CASRGTGGTPGANVLTF. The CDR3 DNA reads TGTGCCAGCCGAGGAACAGGGGGAACTCCTGGGGCCAACGTCCTGACTTTC. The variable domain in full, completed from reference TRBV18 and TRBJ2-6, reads NAGVMQNPRHLVRRRGQEARLRCSPMKGHSHVYWYRQLPEEGLKFMVYLQKENIIDESGMPKERFSAEFPKEGPSILRIQQVVRGDSAAYFCASRGTGGTPGANVLTFGAGSRLTVL.

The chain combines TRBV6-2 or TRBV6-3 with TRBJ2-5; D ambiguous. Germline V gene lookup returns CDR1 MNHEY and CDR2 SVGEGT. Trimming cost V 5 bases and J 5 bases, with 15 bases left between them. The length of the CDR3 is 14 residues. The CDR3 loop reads CASSPLKGRETQYF. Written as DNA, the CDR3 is TGTGCCAGCAGTCCCCTGAAAGGACGGGAGACCCAGTACTTC.

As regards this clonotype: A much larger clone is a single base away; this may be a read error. CDR3 region: CAISRTGSSTDTLYF. For the CDR3, the DNA is TGTGCCATCAGTAGGACAGGGTCTAGCACAGATACGCTGTATTTT. The chain couples TRBV10-3 to TRBJ2-3; 8 nucleotides align to TRBD1. CDR3 size: 15 residues. Germline lookup yields CDR1 ENHRY and CDR2 SYGVKD.

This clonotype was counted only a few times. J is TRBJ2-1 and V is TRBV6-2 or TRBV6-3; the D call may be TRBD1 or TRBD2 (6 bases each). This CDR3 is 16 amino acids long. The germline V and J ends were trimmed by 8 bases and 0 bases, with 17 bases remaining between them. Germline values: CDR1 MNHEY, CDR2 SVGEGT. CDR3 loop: CASERGVKRSYNEQFF. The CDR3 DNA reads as TGTGCCAGCGAGAGGGGGGTAAAACGCTCCTACAATGAGCAGTTCTTC.

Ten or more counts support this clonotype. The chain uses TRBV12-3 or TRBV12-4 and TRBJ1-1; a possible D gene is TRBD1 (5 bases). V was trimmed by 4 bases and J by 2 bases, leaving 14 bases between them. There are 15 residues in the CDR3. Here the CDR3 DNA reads TGTGCCAGCAGTTCCCCGGCCGGGGGTAACACTGAAGCTTTCTTT. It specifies CASSSPAGGNTEAFF.

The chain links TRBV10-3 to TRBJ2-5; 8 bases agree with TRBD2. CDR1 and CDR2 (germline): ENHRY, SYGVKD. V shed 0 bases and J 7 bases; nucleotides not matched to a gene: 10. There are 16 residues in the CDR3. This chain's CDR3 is CAISESAGGVGGTQYF. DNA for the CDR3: TGTGCCATCAGTGAGTCTGCGGGGGGAGTAGGCGGGACCCAGTACTTC.

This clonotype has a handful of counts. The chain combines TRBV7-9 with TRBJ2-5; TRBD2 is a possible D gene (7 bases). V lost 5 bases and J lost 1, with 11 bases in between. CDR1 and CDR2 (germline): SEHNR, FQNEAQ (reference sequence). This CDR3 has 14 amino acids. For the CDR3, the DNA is TGTGCCAGCAGCCGCGGGGGCGGCCAAGAGACCCAGTACTTC. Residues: CASSRGGGQETQYF.

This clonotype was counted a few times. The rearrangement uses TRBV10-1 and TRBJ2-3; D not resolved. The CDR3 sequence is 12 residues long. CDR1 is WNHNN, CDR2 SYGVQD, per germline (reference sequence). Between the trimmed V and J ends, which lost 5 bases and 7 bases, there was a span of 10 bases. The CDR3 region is CASSPSRNTQYF. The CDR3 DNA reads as TGCGCCAGCAGTCCCTCCCGGAATACGCAGTATTTT.